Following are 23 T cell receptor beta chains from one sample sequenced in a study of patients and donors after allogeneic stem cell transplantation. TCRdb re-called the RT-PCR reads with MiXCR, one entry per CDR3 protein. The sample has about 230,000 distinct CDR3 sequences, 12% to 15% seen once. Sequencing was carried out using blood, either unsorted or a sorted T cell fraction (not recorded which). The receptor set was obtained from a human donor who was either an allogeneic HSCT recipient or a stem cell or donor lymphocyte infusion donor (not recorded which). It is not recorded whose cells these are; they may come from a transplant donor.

DNA of the CDR3: TGTGCCAGTAGTTCACAGGGGTTAGATGAGCAGTTCTTC. It translates to CASSSQGLDEQFF. The chain joins TRBV19 to TRBJ2-1, with 7 bases lining up with TRBD1. This CDR3 contains 13 residues. In germline, CDR1 is LNHDA, CDR2 SQIVND (reference sequence). With 5 bases clipped from V and 8 bases from J, the junction kept 6 bases outside the gene matches. The complete variable domain, with remaining parts taken from reference TRBV19 and TRBJ2-1, reads DGGITQSPKYLFRKEGQNVTLSCEQNLNHDAMYWYRQDPGQGLRLIYYSQIVNDFQKGDIAEGYSVSREKKESFPLTVTSAQKNPTAFYLCASSSQGLDEQFFGPGTRLTVL.

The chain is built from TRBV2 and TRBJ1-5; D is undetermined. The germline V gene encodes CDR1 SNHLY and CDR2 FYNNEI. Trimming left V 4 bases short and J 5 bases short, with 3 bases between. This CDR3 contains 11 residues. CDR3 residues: CASSVDQPQHF. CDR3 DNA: TGTGCCAGCAGTGTGGATCAGCCCCAGCATTTT.

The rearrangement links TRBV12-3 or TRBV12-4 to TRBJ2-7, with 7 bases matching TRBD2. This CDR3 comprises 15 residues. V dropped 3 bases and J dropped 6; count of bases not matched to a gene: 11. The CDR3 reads CASSLRWGEGGEQYF. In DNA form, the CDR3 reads TGTGCCAGCAGTTTGAGGTGGGGGGAGGGAGGCGAGCAGTACTTC.

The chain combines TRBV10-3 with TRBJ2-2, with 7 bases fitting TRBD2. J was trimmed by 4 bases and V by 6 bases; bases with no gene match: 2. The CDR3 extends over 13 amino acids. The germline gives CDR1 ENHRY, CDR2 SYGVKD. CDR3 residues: CAIRRGSTGELFF. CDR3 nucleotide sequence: TGTGCCATCAGGCGGGGGTCCACCGGGGAGCTGTTTTTT.

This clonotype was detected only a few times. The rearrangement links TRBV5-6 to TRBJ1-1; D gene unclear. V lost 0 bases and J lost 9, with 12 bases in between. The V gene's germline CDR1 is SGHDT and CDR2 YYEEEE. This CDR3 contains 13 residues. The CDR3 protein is CASSLGRRLKAFF. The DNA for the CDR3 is TGTGCCAGCAGCTTGGGCCGGCGGCTGAAAGCTTTCTTT. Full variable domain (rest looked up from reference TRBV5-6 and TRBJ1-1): DAGVTQSPTHLIKTRGQQVTLRCSPKSGHDTVSWYQQALGQGPQFIFQYYEEEERQRGNFPDRFSGHQFPNYSSELNVNALLLGDSALYLCASSLGRRLKAFFGQGTRLTVV.

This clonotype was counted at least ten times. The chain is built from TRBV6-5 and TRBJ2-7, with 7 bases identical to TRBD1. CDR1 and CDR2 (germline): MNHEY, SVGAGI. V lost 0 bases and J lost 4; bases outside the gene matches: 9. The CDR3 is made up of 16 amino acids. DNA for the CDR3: TGTGCCAGCAGTTACTCGGTCCGCCAGGGGGTTTACGAGCAGTACTTC. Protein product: CASSYSVRQGVYEQYF.

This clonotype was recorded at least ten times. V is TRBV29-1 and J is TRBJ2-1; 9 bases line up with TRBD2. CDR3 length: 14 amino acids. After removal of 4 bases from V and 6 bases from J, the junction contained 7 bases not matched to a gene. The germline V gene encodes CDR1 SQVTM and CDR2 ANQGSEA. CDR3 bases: TGCAGCGTTGTACCGGGACTAGCCCTCAATGAGCAGTTCTTC. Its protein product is CSVVPGLALNEQFF.

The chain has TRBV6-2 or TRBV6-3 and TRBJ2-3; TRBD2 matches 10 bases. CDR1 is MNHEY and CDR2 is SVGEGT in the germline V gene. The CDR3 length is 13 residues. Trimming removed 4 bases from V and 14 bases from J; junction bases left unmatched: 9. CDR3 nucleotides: TGTGCCAGCAGTTCGCTTAGCGGGGGGACTGGGTATTTT. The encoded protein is CASSSLSGGTGYF.

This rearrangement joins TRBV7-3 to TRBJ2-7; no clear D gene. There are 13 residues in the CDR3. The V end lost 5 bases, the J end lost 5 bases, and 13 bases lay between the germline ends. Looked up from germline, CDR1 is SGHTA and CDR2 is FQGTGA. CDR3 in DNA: TGTGCCAGCAGCCAAGGAAGGACGAACGAGCAGTACTTC. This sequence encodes CASSQGRTNEQYF. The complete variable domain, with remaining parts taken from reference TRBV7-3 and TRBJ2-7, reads GAGVSQTPSNKVTEKGKYVELRCDPISGHTALYWYRQSLGQGPEFLIYFQGTGAADDSGLPNDRFFAVRPEGSVSTLKIQRTERGDSAVYLCASSQGRTNEQYFGPGTRLTVT.

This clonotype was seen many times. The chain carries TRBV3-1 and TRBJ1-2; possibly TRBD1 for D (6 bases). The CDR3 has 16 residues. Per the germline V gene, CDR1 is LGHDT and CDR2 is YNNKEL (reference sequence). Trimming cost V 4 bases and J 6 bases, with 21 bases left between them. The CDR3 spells CASSLNPGAKNNGYTF. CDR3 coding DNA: TGTGCCAGCAGCCTTAACCCAGGGGCGAAGAATAATGGCTACACCTTC.

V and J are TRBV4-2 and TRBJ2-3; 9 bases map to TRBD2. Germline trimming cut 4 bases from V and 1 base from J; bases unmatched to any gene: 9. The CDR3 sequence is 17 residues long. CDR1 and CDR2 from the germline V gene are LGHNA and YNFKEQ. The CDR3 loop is CASSPLRGGLRTDTQYF. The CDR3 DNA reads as TGTGCCAGCAGCCCCCTGCGGGGGGGCCTTCGCACAGATACGCAGTATTTT.

This CDR3 reads CASSGDRGQETQYF. CDR3 in DNA: TGTGCCAGCAGCGGAGACAGGGGACAAGAGACCCAGTACTTC. The chain has TRBV7-7 and TRBJ2-5; 8 bases match TRBD1. The ends lost 5 bases at V and 2 bases at J; junction bases unmatched: 4. Looked up from germline, CDR1 is SSHAT and CDR2 is FNYEAQ (reference sequence). This CDR3 is built from 14 residues. The full variable domain, rest sourced from reference TRBV7-7 and TRBJ2-5, is GAGVSQSPRYKVTKRGQDVTLRCDPISSHATLYWYQQALGQGPEFLTYFNYEAQPDKSGLPSDRFSAERPEGSISTLTIQRTEQRDSAMYRCASSGDRGQETQYFGPGTRLLVL.

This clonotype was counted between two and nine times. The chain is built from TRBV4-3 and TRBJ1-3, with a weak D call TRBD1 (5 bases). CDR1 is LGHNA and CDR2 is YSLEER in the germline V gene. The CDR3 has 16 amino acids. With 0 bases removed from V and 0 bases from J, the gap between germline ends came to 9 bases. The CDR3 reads CASSQEAGNSGNTIYF. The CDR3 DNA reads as TGCGCCAGCAGCCAAGAGGCAGGGAACTCTGGAAACACCATATATTTT.

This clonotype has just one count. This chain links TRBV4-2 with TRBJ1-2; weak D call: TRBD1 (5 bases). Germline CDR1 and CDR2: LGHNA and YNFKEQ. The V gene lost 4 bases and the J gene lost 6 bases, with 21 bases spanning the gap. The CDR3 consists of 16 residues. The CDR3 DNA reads TGTGCCAGCAGCCGCGGTGGGGGTCCTTTTAGTGATGGCTACACCTTC. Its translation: CASSRGGGPFSDGYTF.

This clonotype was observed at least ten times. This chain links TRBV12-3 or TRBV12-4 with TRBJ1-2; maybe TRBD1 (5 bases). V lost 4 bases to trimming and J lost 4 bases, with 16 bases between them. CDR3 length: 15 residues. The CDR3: CASSSRVLGGYGYTF. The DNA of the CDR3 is TGTGCCAGCAGTTCTAGGGTCCTGGGGGGCTATGGCTACACCTTC.

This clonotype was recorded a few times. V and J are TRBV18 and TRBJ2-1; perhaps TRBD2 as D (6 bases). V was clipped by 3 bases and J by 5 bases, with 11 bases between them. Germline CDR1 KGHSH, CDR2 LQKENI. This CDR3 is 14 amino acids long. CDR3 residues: CASSPRTSNNEQFF. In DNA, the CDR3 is TGTGCCAGCTCACCGAGAACTAGCAACAATGAGCAGTTCTTC.

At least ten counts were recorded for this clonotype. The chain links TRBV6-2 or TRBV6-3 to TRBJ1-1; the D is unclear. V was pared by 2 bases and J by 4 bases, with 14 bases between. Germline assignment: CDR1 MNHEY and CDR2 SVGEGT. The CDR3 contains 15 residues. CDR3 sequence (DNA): TGTGCCAGCAGTTACGAGGGTTATGGTCGCACTGAAGCTTTCTTT. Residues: CASSYEGYGRTEAFF.

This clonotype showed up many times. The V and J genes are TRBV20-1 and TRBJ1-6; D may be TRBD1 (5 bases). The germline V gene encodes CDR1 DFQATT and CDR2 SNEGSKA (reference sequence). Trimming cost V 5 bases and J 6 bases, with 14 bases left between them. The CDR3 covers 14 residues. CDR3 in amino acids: CSAAVDSVNSPLHF. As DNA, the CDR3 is TGCAGTGCTGCGGTCGACAGTGTTAATTCACCCCTCCACTTT.

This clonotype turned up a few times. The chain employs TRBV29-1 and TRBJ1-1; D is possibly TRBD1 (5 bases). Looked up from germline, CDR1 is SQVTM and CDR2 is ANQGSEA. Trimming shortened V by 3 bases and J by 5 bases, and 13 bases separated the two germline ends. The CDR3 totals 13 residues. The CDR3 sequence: CSVEFGGWTEAFF. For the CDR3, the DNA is TGCAGCGTTGAGTTTGGGGGATGGACTGAAGCTTTCTTT.

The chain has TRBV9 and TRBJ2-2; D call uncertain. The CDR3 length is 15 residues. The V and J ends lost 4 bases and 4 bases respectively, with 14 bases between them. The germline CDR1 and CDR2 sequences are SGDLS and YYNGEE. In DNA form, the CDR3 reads TGTGCCAGCAGCCCCCGGACGGGCTTCACCGGGGAGCTGTTTTTT. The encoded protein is CASSPRTGFTGELFF. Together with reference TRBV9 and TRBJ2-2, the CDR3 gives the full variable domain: DSGVTQTPKHLITATGQRVTLRCSPRSGDLSVYWYQQSLDQGLQFLIQYYNGEERAKGNILERFSAQQFPDLHSELNLSSLELGDSALYFCASSPRTGFTGELFFGEGSRLTVL.

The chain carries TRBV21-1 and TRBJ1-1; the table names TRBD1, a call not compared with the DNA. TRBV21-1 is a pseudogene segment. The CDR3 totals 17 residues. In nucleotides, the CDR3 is TGTGCCAGCAGCAAATGTGGGACAGGGGGCGTGAACACTGAAGCTTTCTTT. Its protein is CASSKCGTGGVNTEAFF.

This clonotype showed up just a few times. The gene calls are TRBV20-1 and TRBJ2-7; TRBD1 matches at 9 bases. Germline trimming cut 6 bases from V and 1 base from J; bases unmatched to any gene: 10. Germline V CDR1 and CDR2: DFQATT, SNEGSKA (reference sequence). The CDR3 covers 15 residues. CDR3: CSAEMGGTGSYEQYF. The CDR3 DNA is TGCAGTGCCGAAATGGGAGGGACAGGGTCCTACGAGCAGTACTTC.

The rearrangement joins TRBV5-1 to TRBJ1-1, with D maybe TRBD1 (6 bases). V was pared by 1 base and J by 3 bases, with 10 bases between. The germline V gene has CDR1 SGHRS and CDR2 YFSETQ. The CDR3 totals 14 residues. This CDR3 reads CASSLHREDTEAFF. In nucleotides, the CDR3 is TGCGCCAGCAGCTTGCACAGGGAAGACACTGAAGCTTTCTTT.